These T cell receptor beta chains were read from a single sample in a study of vaccination and CD4 T cells after COVID-19. TCRdb re-derived calls from the PCR reads in MiXCR, one entry per CDR3 protein. The table has around 12,000 distinct CDR3 sequences, roughly 45% seen once; the top ten hold roughly 7.4%. Their cognate antigens are unknown. The sequencing used CD4+ T cells from blood, cultured in vitro, collected after SARS-CoV-2 vaccination. These receptor sequences come from a human donor who had recovered from COVID-19. CDR3s include the opening cysteine and the closing phenylalanine or tryptophan. D genes are given only for firm matches. Rows give clone size only sometimes, using once, few, many, or a class for an expanded clone.

J	length	V	size	D	DNA	CDR3
TRBJ1-1	11	TRBV20-1	medium-sized	NA	TGCAGTGCGACAATGACAGTTGAAGCTTTCTTT	CSATMTVEAFF
TRBJ2-1	22	TRBV23-1	NA	NA	TGCGCCAGCAGTCAATGGGGTGAGGGGACGGGGCAGGGCCCGAGCTCCTACAATGAGCAGTTCTTC	CASSQWGEGTGQGPSSYNEQFF
TRBJ1-1	13	TRBV7-9	NA	NA	TGTGCCAGCAGCTTACCCAGGGGAACTGAAGCTTTCTTT	CASSLPRGTEAFF
TRBJ1-2	12	TRBV20-1	few	NA	TGCAGTGCTAGAGATCTGTGGTATGGCTACACCTTC	CSARDLWYGYTF
TRBJ2-1	17	TRBV2	once	TRBD2	TGTGCCAGCAGTGTTCCAGCAGGGAGGGGCTCCTACAATGAGCAGTTCTTC	CASSVPAGRGSYNEQFF
TRBJ2-1	15	TRBV7-3	NA	NA	TGTGCCAGCAGCCGTGGGACCGAAGAATACAATGAGCAGTTCTTC	CASSRGTEEYNEQFF
TRBJ1-1	14	TRBV6-4	NA	TRBD1	TGTGCCAGCAGGGCCACGACAGGGGCCACTGAAGCTTTCTTT	CASRATTGATEAFF
TRBJ2-2	15	TRBV23-1	few	NA	TGCGCCAGCAGTCCCCCCTTACGTTGGACCGGGGAGCTGTTTTTT	CASSPPLRWTGELFF
TRBJ1-1	13	TRBV7-2	NA	NA	TGTGCCAGCAGCCCGCAGGTAGCCACTGAAGCTTTCTTT	CASSPQVATEAFF
TRBJ2-2	16	TRBV5-5	NA	NA	TGTGCCAGCAGCTTGAGGGGGGACCCGAACACCGGGGAGCTGTTTTTT	CASSLRGDPNTGELFF
TRBJ2-3	13	TRBV20-1	once	NA	TGCAGTGCTCCGGGAATGGGCGCAGATACGCAGTATTTT	CSAPGMGADTQYF
TRBJ2-3	13	TRBV19	NA	TRBD1	TGTGCCACTCGCCAGGGGGTAGGAGATACGCAGTATTTT	CATRQGVGDTQYF
TRBJ1-1	13	TRBV7-3	few	NA	TGTGCCAGCAGCTCCGGGTCCCACACTGAAGCTTTCTTT	CASSSGSHTEAFF
TRBJ2-2	16	TRBV28	NA	TRBD2	TGTGCCAGCAGGGCTAGCGGGAGGACGAACACCGGGGAGCTGTTTTTT	CASRASGRTNTGELFF
TRBJ1-2	15	TRBV19	few	TRBD1	TGTGCCAGTAGTAACCACGGGACAGCGAGCTATGGCTACACCTTC	CASSNHGTASYGYTF
TRBJ2-1	14	TRBV7-2	few	TRBD2	TGTGCCAGCAGCTTAGGTGGCGGGAGGGTTGAGCAGTTCTTC	CASSLGGGRVEQFF
TRBJ2-1	14	TRBV25-1	NA	TRBD2	TGTGCCACTGCGACTAGCGGGATTACGAATGAGCAGTTCTTC	CATATSGITNEQFF
TRBJ1-3	15	TRBV7-9	NA	TRBD1	TGTGCCAGCAGCTTAACAGGGGGTCAGTTTGGCACCATATATTTT	CASSLTGGQFGTIYF
TRBJ1-4	14	TRBV28	NA	NA	TGTGCCAGCAGTTTACACAATGAGCATGAAAAACTGTTTTTT	CASSLHNEHEKLFF
TRBJ2-7	15	TRBV11-2	medium-sized	TRBD1	TGTGCCAGCAGCTTAGGTACAGGGGGCAGGGGCGAGCAGTACTTC	CASSLGTGGRGEQYF
TRBJ2-5	18	TRBV23-1	once	TRBD1	TGCGCCAGCAGTCATACAGACAGGGTGGTTGTCCTGCGAGAGACCCAGTACTTC	CASSHTDRVVVLRETQYF
TRBJ1-5	14	TRBV20-1	medium-sized	NA	TGCAGTGCTAGAGCCCTAGCGGGGGGTCAGCCCCAGCATTTT	CSARALAGGQPQHF
TRBJ1-1	13	TRBV7-9	NA	NA	TGTGCCAGCGTCGGGCAGGGAAACACTGAAGCTTTCTTT	CASVGQGNTEAFF
TRBJ2-5	15	TRBV29-1	NA	TRBD2	TGCAGCGTATATACTAGCGTTGGAGGAGGAGAGACCCAGTACTTC	CSVYTSVGGGETQYF
TRBJ2-1	14	TRBV7-9	few	NA	TGTGCCAGCAGCCACATCTCAGGGGTGGGTGAGCAGTTCTTC	CASSHISGVGEQFF
TRBJ2-3	13	TRBV19	few	TRBD2	TGTGCCAGTAGTTGGACTAGTAGAGATACGCAGTATTTT	CASSWTSRDTQYF
TRBJ2-6	16	TRBV6-5	few	NA	TGTGCCAGCAGTTACACGCTGGTGTCTGGGGCCAACGTCCTGACTTTC	CASSYTLVSGANVLTF
TRBJ2-5	15	TRBV7-2	once	TRBD2	TGTGCCAGCAGCCCCCGACTAGCGAAAAAAGAGACCCAGTACTTC	CASSPRLAKKETQYF
TRBJ2-7	20	TRBV6-5	medium-sized	TRBD2	TGTGCCAGCAGTTACTCGATATCACTAGCGGCCAAAAGTAGCTCCTACGAGCAGTACTTC	CASSYSISLAAKSSSYEQYF